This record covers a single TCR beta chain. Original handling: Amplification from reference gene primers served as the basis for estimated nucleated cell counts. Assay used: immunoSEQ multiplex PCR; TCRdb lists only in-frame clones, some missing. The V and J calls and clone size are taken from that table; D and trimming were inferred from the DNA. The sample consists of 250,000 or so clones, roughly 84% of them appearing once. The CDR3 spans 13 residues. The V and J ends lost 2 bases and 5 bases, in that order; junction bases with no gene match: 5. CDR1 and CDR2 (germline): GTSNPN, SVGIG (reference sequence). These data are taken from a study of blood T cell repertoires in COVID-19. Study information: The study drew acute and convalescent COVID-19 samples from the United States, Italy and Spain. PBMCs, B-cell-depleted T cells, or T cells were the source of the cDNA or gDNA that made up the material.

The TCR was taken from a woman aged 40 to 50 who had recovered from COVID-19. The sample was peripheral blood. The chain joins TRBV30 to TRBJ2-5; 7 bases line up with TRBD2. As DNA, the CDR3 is TGTGCCTGGAGTACTGGACTAGTTGAGACCCAGTACTTC. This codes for CAWSTGLVETQYF.